This T cell receptor beta chain derives from a study of shared clonotypes between healthy human individuals (dated by TCRdb to 2020 to 2021). As for the study more broadly: The cohort comprised a couple of women and a few men aged 18 to 49 years. For each donor, three plates each were used for CD4 naive and CD4 memory, two plates were used for CD8 naive, and one plate was used for CD8 memory. To estimate repertoire size and how much clonotypes are shared between individuals, the study performed deep sequencing of blood TCR repertoires from five healthy adults. Libraries were prepared and TCR repertoires were sequenced by different laboratories using diverse techniques, in order to increase sequencing depth and limit assay-specific biases. Each donor's leukapheresis produced roughly between about 0.9 and 9.5 billion PBMCs. What the study reported, not specific to this receptor: Pairwise subsampling led to the expectation that sequencing depth would affect the degree of clonotype sharing among donors. Naive subsets generally had larger estimated clonotype richness than memory subsets. Rarefaction of sorted-subset datasets indicated incomplete sequencing despite the large sequencing depth. Clonotypes shared by all four sorted-subset donors showed higher generation probabilities than non-shared clonotypes. Sampling was limited to blood, and TCR repertoires in tissue likely differ from TCR repertoires in blood. The small number of donors limited the genetic and exposure-history diversity represented. When a few donors were compared, the shared fraction of clonotypes was roughly 4.8% for naive CD4, approximately 3.3% for naive CD8, more than 2% for memory CD4, and under 0.5% for memory CD8.

Using the deep immunoSEQ assay, multiplex PCR amplified TCR CDR3 regions from genomic DNA. Extracted genomic DNA from each cell subset was distributed evenly across all wells of several immunoSEQ 96-well plates, and each plate was treated as a replicate. Each replicate PCR for sorted subsets received about 0.2 ug genomic DNA, equal to roughly 30,000 T cell genomes. Purified libraries were quantified with a Qubit 3.0 fluorometer, sized on a Bioanalyzer 2100, and re-quantified with the KAPA Library Quantification kit. A separate single-read 150-cycle Illumina NextSeq 550 flow cell was used to sequence each immunoSEQ 96-well plate. The published analysis was carried out like this. Because the immunoSEQ output held only junctional sequences and lacked quality scores, the filtering could not match the filtering applied to full-length reads. To assign V/J genes and CDR3, sequences were annotated using PyIR, a Python wrapper for IgBLAST v1.9, with IMGT germline references. Reads were filtered out if the reads had weak V/J assignments (E-value above 1e-6), no CDR3, stop codons, out-of-frame junctions, or ambiguous translated residues. V3J clonotypes were defined as sequences sharing the same inferred V gene, J gene, and CDR3 amino acid sequence. Percentage overlap between repertoires was computed as shared unique clonotypes divided by the size of the smaller repertoire. Three approaches were used to assess repertoire richness: RTK rarefaction, the Chao1 estimator, and Recon v2.1 estimates of unobserved clonotypes. OLGA was used to compute generation probabilities for all TCRbeta clonotypes that the gDNA method yielded from a handful of donors. This immuneACCESS table, as held by TCRdb, lists in-frame sequences with V and J called but not all clones. Of the missing ones, under half trace to an unresolved V gene in checked studies; the others have no known cause. V and J calls plus clone size are reproduced from that table; the DNA served to infer D and trimming. The sample has approximately 2,200,000 clones on record, about 93% of them singletons. In total, the top ten clones hold 1.5% to 2% of the sample.

For the CD8 naive samples, CD45RO-negative cells were positively selected for CCR7, yielding a CD45RA+CCR7+ population from which TemRA cells were excluded. Healthy HIV-negative adults with no recently reported acute infections or vaccinations were included as donors. All donors were Caucasian adults living in Nashville, Tennessee, USA. After blood collection by leukapheresis, PBMCs were isolated using Ficoll-Histopaque density gradient centrifugation and then cryopreserved in the vapor phase of liquid nitrogen. Analytical flow cytometry was used to check the purity and quantity of every magnetically sorted T cell population. Each sorted fraction had its genomic DNA isolated and then quantified by UV absorbance on a Nanodrop 2000c. Note on this clone: Its recognized antigen is unknown. No per-base quality is available; no much larger clone lies one base away.

The cysteine opens and the phenylalanine closes a CDR3 of 16 amino acids. Kept here is only the CDR3 DNA, which spans 48 bases and is read in frame from base 1. From the germline V gene, CDR1 is SQVTM and CDR2 is ANQGSEA. V and J lose 6 bases and 0 bases, and a span of 20 bases separates them. Recombination connected TRBV29-1 to TRBJ2-5, with the D gene possibly TRBD1 or TRBD2, each one fitting 5 bases. This TCR came from a man between 18 and 35 years old in good health. Some clones in this sample may be carry-over from other donors' samples. The specimen was naive CD8+ T cells from PBMCs. Interpreted using the paper, the cell subset or site label stands for: CD45RA+CCR7+. CDR3 loop: CSVEPSDPGHQETQYF. The base sequence is TGCAGCGTAGAACCTTCAGATCCGGGACACCAAGAGACCCAGTACTTC.